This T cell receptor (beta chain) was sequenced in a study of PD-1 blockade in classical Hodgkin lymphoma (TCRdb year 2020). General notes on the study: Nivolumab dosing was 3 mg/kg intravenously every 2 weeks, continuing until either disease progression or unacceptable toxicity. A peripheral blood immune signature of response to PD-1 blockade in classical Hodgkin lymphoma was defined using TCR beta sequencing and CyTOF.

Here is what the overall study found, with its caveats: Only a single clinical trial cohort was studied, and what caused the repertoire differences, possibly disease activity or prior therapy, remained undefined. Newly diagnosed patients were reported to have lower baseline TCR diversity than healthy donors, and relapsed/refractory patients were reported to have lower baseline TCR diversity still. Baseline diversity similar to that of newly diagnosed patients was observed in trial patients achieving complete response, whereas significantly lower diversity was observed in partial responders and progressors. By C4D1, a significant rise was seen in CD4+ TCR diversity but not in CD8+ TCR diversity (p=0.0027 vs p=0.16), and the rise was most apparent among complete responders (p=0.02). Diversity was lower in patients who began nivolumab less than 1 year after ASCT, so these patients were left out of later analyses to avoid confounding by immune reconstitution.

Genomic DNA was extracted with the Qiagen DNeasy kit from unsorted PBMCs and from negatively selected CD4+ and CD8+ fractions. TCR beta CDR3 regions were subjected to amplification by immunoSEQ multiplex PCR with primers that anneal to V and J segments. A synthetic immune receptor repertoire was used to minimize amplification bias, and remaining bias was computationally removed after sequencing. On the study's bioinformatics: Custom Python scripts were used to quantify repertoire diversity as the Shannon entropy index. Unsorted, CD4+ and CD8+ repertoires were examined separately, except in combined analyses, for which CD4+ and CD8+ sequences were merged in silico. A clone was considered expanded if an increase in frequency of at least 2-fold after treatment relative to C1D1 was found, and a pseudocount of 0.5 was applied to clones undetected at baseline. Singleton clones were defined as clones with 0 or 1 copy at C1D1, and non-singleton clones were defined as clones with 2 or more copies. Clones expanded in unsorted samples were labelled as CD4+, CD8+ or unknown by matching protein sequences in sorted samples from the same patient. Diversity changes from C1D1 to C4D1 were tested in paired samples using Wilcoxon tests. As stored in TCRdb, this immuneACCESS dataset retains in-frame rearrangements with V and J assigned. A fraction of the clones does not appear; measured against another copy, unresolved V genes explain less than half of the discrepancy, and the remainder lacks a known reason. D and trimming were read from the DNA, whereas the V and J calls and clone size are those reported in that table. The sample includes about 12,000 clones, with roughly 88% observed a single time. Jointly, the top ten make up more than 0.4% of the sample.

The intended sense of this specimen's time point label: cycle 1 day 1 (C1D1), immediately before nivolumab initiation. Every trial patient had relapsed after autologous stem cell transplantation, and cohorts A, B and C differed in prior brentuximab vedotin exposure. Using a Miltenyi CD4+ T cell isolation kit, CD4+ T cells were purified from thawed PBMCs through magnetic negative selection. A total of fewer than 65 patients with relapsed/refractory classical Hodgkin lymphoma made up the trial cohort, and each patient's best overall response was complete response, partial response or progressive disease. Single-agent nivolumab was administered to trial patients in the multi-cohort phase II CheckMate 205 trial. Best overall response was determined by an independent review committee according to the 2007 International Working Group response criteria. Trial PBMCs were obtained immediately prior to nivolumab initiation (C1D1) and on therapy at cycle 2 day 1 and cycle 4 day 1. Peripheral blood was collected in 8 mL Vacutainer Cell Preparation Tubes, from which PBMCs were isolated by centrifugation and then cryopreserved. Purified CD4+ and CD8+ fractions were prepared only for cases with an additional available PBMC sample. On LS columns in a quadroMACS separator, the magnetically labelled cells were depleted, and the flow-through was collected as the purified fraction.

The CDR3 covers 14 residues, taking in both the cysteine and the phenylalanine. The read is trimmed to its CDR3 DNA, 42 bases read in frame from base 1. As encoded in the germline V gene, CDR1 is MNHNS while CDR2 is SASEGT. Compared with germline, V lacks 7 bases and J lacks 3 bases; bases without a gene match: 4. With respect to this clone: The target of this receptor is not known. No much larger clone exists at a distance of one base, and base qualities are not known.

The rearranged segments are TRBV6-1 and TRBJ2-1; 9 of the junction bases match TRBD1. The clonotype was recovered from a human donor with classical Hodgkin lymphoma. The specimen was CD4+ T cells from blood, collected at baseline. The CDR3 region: CASTATGGYNEQFF. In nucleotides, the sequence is TGTGCCAGCACGGCGACAGGGGGCTACAATGAGCAGTTCTTC.